This TCR beta chain was profiled in a study of T cell responses to AZD1222 COVID-19 vaccine. A remark on this clone: Its antigen remains unidentified.

Using immunoSEQ multiplex PCR, the repertoire was profiled, and TCRdb retains in-frame clones only, with some absent. Among more than 95,000 clones listed, approximately 89% were seen once. Trimming took 8 bases from V and 5 from J, leaving 22 bases between them. Per the germline V gene, CDR1 is ENHRY and CDR2 is SYGVKD. The CDR3 spans 15 residues. Findings and caveats of the study: In a largely white British group with more females than males, clonal diversity was possibly underestimated. Increased Spike-specific TCR breadth and depth were observed after two AZD1222 doses.

The source was peripheral blood, collected on day 0 of AZD1222 vaccination. The chain recombines TRBV10-3 with TRBJ2-7, with D possibly matching TRBD2 (5 bases). This sequence originates from an adult in good health. The CDR3 here is CAIGSRRERVDEQYF. DNA of the CDR3: TGTGCCATCGGGTCGCGAAGGGAGAGGGTAGACGAGCAGTACTTC.